This T cell receptor (beta chain) was captured by sequencing in a study of CD8 T cells in Susac syndrome. Study results and limitations: Susac syndrome CD4+ T cell repertoires showed no clonal expansion. As acknowledged by the study, its TCR sequencing and HLA analysis included a relatively small number of individuals.

Regarding this clonotype: The antigen is not known.

RNA was extracted with the RNeasy kit, and a quantity of 0.5 to 1 ug was reverse transcribed using random hexamers. A multiplex approach, immunoSEQ multiplex PCR, amplified TCR beta CDR3 across 54 Vbeta and 13 Jbeta. TCRdb reprocessed the immunoSEQ multiplex PCR reads with MiXCR, giving one entry per CDR3 protein. This table holds around 140,000 distinct CDR3 sequences, 95% found once. Germline values: CDR1 DFQATT, CDR2 SNEGSKA (reference sequence). V shed 3 bases, J shed 5 bases, and the junction held 6 bases outside the gene matches. The CDR3 totals 16 residues. This TCR was recovered from a human donor with Susac syndrome. The chain is built from TRBV20-1 and TRBJ2-5; TRBD2 matches 16 bases. The sequenced sample consisted of CD4+ T cells from PBMCs. As DNA, the CDR3 is TGCAGTGCTAGGGGGACTAGCGGGAGGGCCGGGGAGACCCAGTACTTC. Translating gives CSARGTSGRAGETQYF.